This paragraph reports one T cell receptor beta chain. Its antigen specificity is not known. No base-level quality is on record; no much larger clone is a single base apart. A case-control design nested within a healthcare worker cohort in London, UK, was used, with weekly nasopharyngeal swab PCR tests and blood sampling performed. Between 23 and 31 March 2020, the week of the UK lockdown, healthcare workers were enrolled and then followed up weekly for as long as 16 weeks. Library prep was done by 5' RACE. Instrument on record: NextSeq 500. In the TCR library protocol, unique molecular identifiers were attached to individual cDNA molecules to correct for PCR bias and sequencing error. TCR alpha and beta chains were both sequenced, and the abundances of alpha and beta sequences in each sample were closely correlated with each other. Concerning the study's data processing: Decombinator V4 was used to perform V gene, J gene and CDR3 annotation of TCR sequences. TCRs were defined as expanded if a significant change between any two time points was detected under a Poisson model with p below 0.0001. Abundances of TCRs were expressed as counts per million after normalisation to the total number of TCRs sequenced in each sample. TRAV1-2 paired with TRAJ12, TRAJ20 or TRAJ33 defined MAIT TCRs, while TRAV10 paired with TRAJ18 defined iNKT TCRs. VDJdb, accessed 1 November 2021, was searched for CMV, EBV and SARS-CoV-2 annotated TCRs, with TCRs annotated for multiple antigens excluded. Using fastp trimming at Q25 and MiXCR clonotype assembly, TCRdb reanalyzed the public sequencing data and kept in-frame beta chains. Every entry covers one CDR3 protein and lists the most common genes and DNA from its rows. The V and J calls reflect TCRdb's pipeline rather than the authors' work. Present in this sample are tens of thousands of distinct CDR3 sequences, 10% to 15% of which were seen just once. The ten biggest clones cover roughly a sixth of the sample.

This sample is part of a study of early T cells in non-severe SARS-CoV-2 infection (dated by TCRdb to the early 2020s). Study-level background: Because TCR sequencing relied on bulk RNA taken from unsorted whole blood, pairing of alpha and beta chains was not possible. Summary of the overall study and its limitations: VDJdb matching was skewed toward anti-spike CD8 responses and likely underestimated virus-specific expansions by missing private and CD4 specificities.

Including cysteine and phenylalanine, the CDR3 has 13 amino acids. Of the read, only the CDR3 DNA is kept; its 39 bases are in frame from base 1. CDR1 is given as MNHNY and CDR2 as SVGAGI, both from the germline V gene (reference sequence). V trim: 8 bases; J trim: 4 bases; unmatched bases: 6. Sequencing used whole blood. The TCR comes from an adult who was a healthcare worker with PCR-confirmed SARS-CoV-2 infection or an uninfected control (not recorded which). The rearranged segments are TRBV6-6 and TRBJ2-7; 9 bases in the middle match TRBD1. The DNA is as follows: TGTGCCAGCTTGGGACAGGGTATTTACGAGCAGTACTTC. This codes for CASLGQGIYEQYF.